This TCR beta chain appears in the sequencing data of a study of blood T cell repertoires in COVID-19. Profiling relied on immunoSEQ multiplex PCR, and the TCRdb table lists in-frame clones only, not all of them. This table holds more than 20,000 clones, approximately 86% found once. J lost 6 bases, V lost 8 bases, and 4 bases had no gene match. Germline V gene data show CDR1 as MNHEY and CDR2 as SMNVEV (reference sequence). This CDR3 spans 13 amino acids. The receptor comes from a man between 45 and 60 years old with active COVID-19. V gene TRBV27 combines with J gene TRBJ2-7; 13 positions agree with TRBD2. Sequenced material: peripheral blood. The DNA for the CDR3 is TGTGCCAGCGGACTAGCGGGAGTCGCCGAGCAGTACTTC. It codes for CASGLAGVAEQYF.